This T cell receptor (beta chain) was observed in a study of identical twins. This CDR3 comprises 14 residues. In germline, CDR1 is MDHEN, CDR2 SYDVKM. Deletions cut 3 bases from V and 6 bases from J, with 12 bases between. Healthy Caucasians supplied all donations. Template switching created a universal primer site, and the cDNA included unique molecular identifiers. TCRdb passed the 5' RACE reads through MiXCR, listing each CDR3 protein once. The sample consists of about 530,000 distinct CDR3 sequences, approximately 20% of them appearing once. This clonotype was observed a few times. A further study also used this sample, focusing on yellow fever vaccine responses in identical twins.

The specimen sequenced was CD4+ T cells sorted from blood. The chain uses TRBV28 and TRBJ1-5; the D gene is possibly TRBD1 (5 bases). This clonotype was obtained from a woman between 18 and 29 years old in good health. This CDR3 reads CASSFRVGRQPQHF. CDR3 nucleotides: TGTGCCAGCAGTTTCAGGGTGGGCCGTCAGCCCCAGCATTTT.